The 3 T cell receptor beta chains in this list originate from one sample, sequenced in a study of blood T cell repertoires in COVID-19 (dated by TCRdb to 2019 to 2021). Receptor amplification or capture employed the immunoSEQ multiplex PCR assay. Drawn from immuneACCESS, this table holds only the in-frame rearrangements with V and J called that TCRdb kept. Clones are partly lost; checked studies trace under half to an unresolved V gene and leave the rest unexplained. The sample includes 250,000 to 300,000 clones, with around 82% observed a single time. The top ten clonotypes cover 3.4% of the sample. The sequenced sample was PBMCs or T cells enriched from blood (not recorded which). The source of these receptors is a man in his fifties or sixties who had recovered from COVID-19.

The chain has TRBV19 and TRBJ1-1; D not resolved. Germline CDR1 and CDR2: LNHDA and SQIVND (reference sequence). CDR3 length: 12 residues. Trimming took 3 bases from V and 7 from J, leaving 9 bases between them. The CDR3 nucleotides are TGTGCCAGTAGTATGTGGGGAGGTGAAGCTTTCTTT. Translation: CASSMWGGEAFF.

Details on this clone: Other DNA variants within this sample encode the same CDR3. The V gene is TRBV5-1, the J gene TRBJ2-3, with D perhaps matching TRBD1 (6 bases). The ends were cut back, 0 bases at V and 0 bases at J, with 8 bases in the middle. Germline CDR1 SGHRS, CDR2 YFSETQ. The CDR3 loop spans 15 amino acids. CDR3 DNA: TGCGCCAGCAGCTTGGCAGGGGCTAGCACAGATACGCAGTATTTT. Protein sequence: CASSLAGASTDTQYF.

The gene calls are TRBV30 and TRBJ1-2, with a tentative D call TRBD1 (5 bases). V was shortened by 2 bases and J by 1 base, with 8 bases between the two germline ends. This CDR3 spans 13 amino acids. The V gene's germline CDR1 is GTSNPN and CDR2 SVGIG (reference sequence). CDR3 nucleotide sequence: TGTGCCTGGAGTAAGACAGATAACTATGGCTACACCTTC. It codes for CAWSKTDNYGYTF.